The 29 T cell receptor beta chains below come from one sample, sequenced in a study of T cell repertoires in ileal Crohn's disease. Time point: inflamed ileum from the surgical specimen. This table comes from immunoSEQ multiplex PCR, and its TCRdb copy is limited to in-frame clones, with some not included. This table has some 16,000 clones, more than 85% appearing once. The sample was ileal tissue. These receptor sequences come from an adult with Crohn's disease.

The J gene is TRBJ2-5, the V gene TRBV6-1, with TRBD2 matching 10 bases. Germline loops: CDR1 MNHNS, CDR2 SASEGT. The CDR3 is made up of 20 amino acids. V was clipped by 2 bases and J by 2 bases; unmatched bases: 17. CDR3 amino acids: CASSERLPTKVAGGQETQYF. Written as DNA, the CDR3 is TGTGCCAGCAGTGAACGTCTCCCCACTAAGGTAGCGGGGGGTCAAGAGACCCAGTACTTC.

V usage is TRBV5-1 and J usage is TRBJ1-1, with no clear D. Trimming left V 0 bases short and J 0 bases short, with 6 bases between. Germline values: CDR1 SGHRS, CDR2 YFSETQ. CDR3 size: 14 residues. The CDR3 DNA reads as TGCGCCAGCAGCTTGGGAAGTATGAACACTGAAGCTTTCTTT. The encoded protein is CASSLGSMNTEAFF.

The gene calls are TRBV30 and TRBJ1-6, with 9 bases lining up with TRBD1. This CDR3 has 15 residues. V gave up 4 bases and J gave up 10 bases; unmatched junction bases: 11. The germline V gene encodes CDR1 GTSNPN and CDR2 SVGIG (reference sequence). The CDR3 loop reads CAWIQQGASGSPLHF. The DNA for the CDR3 is TGTGCCTGGATCCAACAGGGGGCTTCCGGCTCACCCCTCCACTTT. Full variable domain (missing parts from reference TRBV30 and TRBJ1-6): SQTIHQWPATLVQPVGSPLSLECTVEGTSNPNLYWYRQAAGRGLQLLFYSVGIGQISSEVPQNLSASRPQDRQFILSSKKLLLSDSGFYLCAWIQQGASGSPLHFGNGTRLTVT.

V usage is TRBV5-1 and J usage is TRBJ2-7; D is possibly TRBD1 (5 bases). With 0 bases removed from V and 5 bases from J, the gap between germline ends came to 9 bases. The CDR3 runs to 13 residues. The V gene's germline CDR1 is SGHRS and CDR2 YFSETQ. This CDR3 is CASSLDRRDEQYF. In nucleotides, the CDR3 is TGCGCCAGCAGCTTGGACAGGCGAGACGAGCAGTACTTC.

This clone was detected only once. The rearrangement joins TRBV14 to TRBJ2-5; D is ambiguous. Trimming removed 0 bases from V and 4 bases from J, with 6 bases in between. The germline V gene has CDR1 SGHDN and CDR2 FVKESK. CDR3 size: 13 residues. CDR3 region: CASSQDLRETQYF. CDR3 DNA sequence: TGTGCCAGCAGCCAAGATCTGCGAGAGACCCAGTACTTC.

CDR3 sequence: CASSFLAADTQYF. CDR3 nucleotides: TGTGCCAGCAGCTTCCTTGCCGCAGATACGCAGTATTTT. V gene TRBV11-2 combines with J gene TRBJ2-3; D not resolved. From germline, CDR1 is SGHAT and CDR2 FQNNGV. V dropped 3 bases and J dropped 4 bases, with 8 bases sitting between them. This CDR3 has 13 amino acids. Full variable domain (remainder filled in from reference TRBV11-2 and TRBJ2-3): EAGVAQSPRYKIIEKRQSVAFWCNPISGHATLYWYQQILGQGPKLLIQFQNNGVVDDSQLPKDRFSAERLKGVDSTLKIQPAKLEDSAVYLCASSFLAADTQYFGPGTRLTVL.

This clone was picked up one time. This rearrangement joins TRBV27 to TRBJ1-1, with unresolved D. The CDR3 contains 13 residues. V lost 4 bases and J lost 0, with 6 bases in between. Looked up from germline, CDR1 is MNHEY and CDR2 is SMNVEV (reference sequence). The CDR3 nucleotides read TGTGCCAGCAGTTCACCTATGAACACTGAAGCTTTCTTT. Translation gives CASSSPMNTEAFF.

The chain combines TRBV25-1 with TRBJ2-5; the match to TRBD1 covers 8 bases. This CDR3 contains 16 residues. The ends lost 1 base at V and 4 bases at J; junction bases unmatched: 8. Germline loops: CDR1 MGHDK, CDR2 SYGVNS. The CDR3 here is CASSELGGTGAETQYF. Here the CDR3 DNA reads TGTGCCAGCAGTGAATTAGGGGGGACAGGCGCAGAGACCCAGTACTTC.

This clone was observed a single time. The gene calls are TRBV29-1 and TRBJ2-5; 10 bases match TRBD1. The junction had 3 bases not matched to a gene; V was cut back by 5 bases and J by 3 bases. Germline CDR1 reads SQVTM; CDR2 reads ANQGSEA. CDR3 length: 13 residues. CDR3 sequence reads: CSVRGTGEETQYF. In DNA form, the CDR3 reads TGCAGCGTTCGCGGGACAGGGGAAGAGACCCAGTACTTC.

This chain joins TRBV6-1 and TRBJ1-2; TRBD1 agrees at 9 bases. CDR1 and CDR2 (germline): MNHNS, SASEGT. The CDR3 has 13 residues. J gave up 8 bases and V 6 bases, and 7 bases lay outside the gene matches. The CDR3 is CASRAGTGYGYTF. The CDR3 region has the DNA TGTGCCAGCAGGGCCGGGACAGGGTACGGCTACACCTTC.

This sequence joins TRBV4-1 and TRBJ1-2; D possibly corresponds to TRBD1 (6 bases). V lost 4 bases and J lost 4, with 13 bases in between. The CDR3 has 14 amino acids. Germline V gene lookup returns CDR1 MGHRA and CDR2 YSYEKL. The CDR3 loop reads CASSPSGASYGYTF. The CDR3 DNA reads TGCGCCAGCAGCCCCTCAGGGGCGAGCTATGGCTACACCTTC.

This clone was counted once. The chain is built from TRBV7-9 and TRBJ2-7, with TRBD2 identical over 8 bases. V trimming: 6 bases; J trimming: 0 bases; junction bases outside the gene matches: 10. The length of the CDR3 is 16 residues. Germline CDR1 is SEHNR and CDR2 is FQNEAQ (reference sequence). This CDR3 reads CASRQSGGTGSYEQYF. CDR3 sequence (DNA): TGTGCCAGCAGGCAATCGGGAGGGACGGGCTCCTACGAGCAGTACTTC.

The chain recombines TRBV10-3 with TRBJ1-5; D remains ambiguous. Trimming took 2 bases from V and 3 from J, leaving 8 bases between them. Germline V gives CDR1 ENHRY, CDR2 SYGVKD. This CDR3 region has 14 residues. The CDR3 is CAISERQLNQPQHF. CDR3 in DNA: TGTGCCATCAGTGAGCGCCAGCTCAATCAGCCCCAGCATTTT.

The chain couples TRBV6-5 to TRBJ1-1; 8 nucleotides line up with TRBD1. Trimming at V came to 6 bases and at J to 1 base, leaving 7 bases not matched to a gene. This CDR3 is 15 amino acids long. Germline lookup yields CDR1 MNHEY and CDR2 SVGAGI. The CDR3 sequence is CASSQDRAWNTEAFF. The CDR3 DNA reads as TGTGCCAGCAGCCAGGACAGGGCCTGGAACACTGAAGCTTTCTTT.

The chain couples TRBV5-4 to TRBJ1-2, with a tentative D call TRBD1 (5 bases). This CDR3 is built from 14 residues. The V gene lost 3 bases and the J gene lost 4 bases, with 13 bases spanning the gap. Germline CDR1 and CDR2: SGHNT and YYREEE (reference sequence). CDR3 sequence reads: CASSSKVDSYGYTF. DNA of the CDR3: TGTGCCAGCAGCTCCAAGGTAGACAGCTATGGCTACACCTTC.

The chain carries TRBV11-2 and TRBJ2-7, with D possibly being TRBD2 (6 bases). The V end was cut by 0 bases, the J end by 4 bases, with 16 bases between. The length of the CDR3 is 16 residues. CDR1 is SGHAT and CDR2 is FQNNGV in the germline V gene. The CDR3 loop is CASSLDSGRGSYEQYF. Here the CDR3 DNA reads TGTGCCAGCAGCTTAGATTCGGGGCGGGGCTCTTACGAGCAGTACTTC.

This chain joins TRBV28 and TRBJ1-5; D uncertain. V shed 6 bases and J shed 4 bases, with 4 bases lying between them. CDR1 MDHEN and CDR2 SYDVKM come from the germline V gene. This CDR3 comprises 11 residues. The CDR3 nucleotides are TGTGCCAGCAGAAAAAATCAGCCCCAGCATTTT. This translates into CASRKNQPQHF.

V usage is TRBV4-1 and J usage is TRBJ1-2, with a weak D call TRBD1 (5 bases). This CDR3 spans 11 amino acids. V was clipped by 5 bases and J by 5 bases, with 6 bases between them. Germline CDR1 is MGHRA and CDR2 is YSYEKL. The CDR3 is CASSAGYGYTF. Written as DNA, the CDR3 is TGCGCCAGCAGCGCAGGGTATGGCTACACCTTC.

The J gene is TRBJ2-5, the V gene TRBV10-3; D is ambiguous. The ends were cut back, 10 bases at V and 3 bases at J, with 12 bases in the middle. The CDR3 is made up of 12 amino acids. Germline V gives CDR1 ENHRY, CDR2 SYGVKD. CDR3 sequence reads: CATAISEETQYF. The CDR3 DNA reads as TGTGCCACCGCGATATCCGAAGAGACCCAGTACTTC.

The rearrangement uses TRBV11-2 and TRBJ1-4; the match to TRBD1 covers 10 bases. Germline CDR1 reads SGHAT; CDR2 reads FQNNGV. The length of the CDR3 is 14 residues. The trim removed 1 base at V and 8 bases at J, leaving 1 base unmatched. CDR3 in DNA: TGTGCCAGCAGCTTAGGACAGGGGGCAGAAAAACTGTTTTTT. Translation: CASSLGQGAEKLFF.

This chain connects TRBV10-3 to TRBJ1-2, with D maybe TRBD1 (6 bases). The V gene's germline CDR1 is ENHRY and CDR2 SYGVKD. The CDR3 contains 12 residues. Trimming removed 4 bases at V and 4 bases at J, with 7 bases between. The CDR3 loop is CAISGQVYGYTF. CDR3 coding DNA: TGTGCCATCAGTGGACAGGTCTATGGCTACACCTTC.

The chain has TRBV6-1 and TRBJ1-5; possibly TRBD1 for D (6 bases). The germline V and J ends were trimmed by 7 bases and 3 bases, with 16 bases remaining between them. The germline V gene encodes CDR1 MNHNS and CDR2 SASEGT. The CDR3 loop spans 15 amino acids. The chain's CDR3 is CASMTGQSYNQPQHF. The CDR3 bases are TGTGCCAGCATGACAGGACAGAGCTACAATCAGCCCCAGCATTTT.

The chain carries TRBV6-6 and TRBJ2-7; 7 bases are shared with TRBD1. Germline lookup yields CDR1 MNHNY and CDR2 SVGAGI (reference sequence). The trim removed 6 bases at V and 0 bases at J, leaving 2 bases unmatched. There are 13 residues in the CDR3. CDR3 loop: CASRRQGSYEQYF. For the CDR3, the DNA is TGTGCCAGCAGGAGACAGGGCTCCTACGAGCAGTACTTC.

This chain connects TRBV15 to TRBJ1-2; 7 positions match TRBD1. With V trimmed by 4 bases and J by 2 bases, 7 bases remained unmatched. This CDR3 has 15 residues. CDR1 is LNHNV and CDR2 is YYDKDF in the germline V gene (reference sequence). CDR3 in amino acids: CATSIMTGSNYGYTF. For the CDR3, the DNA is TGTGCCACCAGCATTATGACAGGGTCCAACTATGGCTACACCTTC.

This chain joins TRBV5-1 and TRBJ2-7; 7 bases are a match to TRBD1. The CDR3 totals 12 residues. V lost 4 bases, J lost 4 bases, and 2 bases stayed unmatched. Germline assignment: CDR1 SGHRS and CDR2 YFSETQ. CDR3 sequence reads: CASSGTVYEQYF. The DNA of the CDR3 is TGCGCCAGCAGCGGGACAGTTTACGAGCAGTACTTC.

The chain couples TRBV9 to TRBJ2-2; 9 positions match TRBD2. Germline V CDR1 and CDR2: SGDLS, YYNGEE. The CDR3 has 16 residues. The J segment lost 5 bases and the V segment lost 5 bases, leaving 10 bases of the junction unmatched. The DNA for the CDR3 is TGTGCCAGCAGTGTACTAGCGGGTATACAAACCGGGGAGCTGTTTTTT. Protein: CASSVLAGIQTGELFF.

This chain connects TRBV6-5 to TRBJ2-1; no reliable D call. The CDR3 has 10 residues. Germline-derived CDR1 and CDR2 are MNHEY and SVGAGI. Trimming took 5 bases from V and 8 from J, leaving 4 bases between them. The CDR3 DNA reads TGTGCCAGCAGTAATTATGAGCAGTTCTTC. Translating it yields CASSNYEQFF.

The V and J genes are TRBV19 and TRBJ1-5, with D possibly TRBD1 on 5 matching bases. Germline V gene sequence: CDR1 LNHDA, CDR2 SQIVND (reference sequence). The length of the CDR3 is 15 residues. The V and J ends lost 5 bases and 0 bases respectively, with 11 bases between them. The CDR3 here is CASSEQVNSNQPQHF. Written as DNA, the CDR3 is TGTGCCAGTAGTGAACAGGTTAATAGCAATCAGCCCCAGCATTTT.

V and J are TRBV6-6 and TRBJ1-5, with D perhaps matching TRBD1 (6 bases). The CDR3 sequence is 15 residues long. Germline assignment: CDR1 MNHNY and CDR2 SVGAGI (reference sequence). V was clipped by 6 bases and J by 6 bases, with 18 bases between them. The CDR3 is CASSPGEHRVQPQHF. The CDR3, as DNA: TGTGCCAGCAGCCCCGGGGAACACAGGGTTCAGCCCCAGCATTTT.